The TCR beta chain under discussion was sequenced for a study of control samples from healthy donors and cancer patients. The CDR3 extends over 15 amino acids. Trimming left V 0 bases short and J 5 bases short, with 14 bases between. Per the germline V gene, CDR1 is LNHNV and CDR2 is YYDKDF (reference sequence). Assay used: immunoSEQ multiplex PCR; TCRdb lists only in-frame clones, some missing. Among approximately 87,000 clones listed, 86% were seen once. Sequenced input: blood. The origin of this receptor is a woman aged 50 to 65 in good health. The gene calls are TRBV15 and TRBJ2-7; D might be TRBD1 (6 bases). The CDR3 DNA follows: TGTGCCACCAGCAGAGATCGAGGACAGCAAGACGAGCAGTACTTC. It codes for CATSRDRGQQDEQYF.